Below, 7 T cell receptor beta chains from the same sample are listed, as sequenced in a study of CXCR3-negative and CXCR3-positive naive CD8 T cells. UMI-tagged TRB cDNA libraries were built via 5' RACE. TCRdb re-called the 5' RACE reads; every CDR3 protein appears as one record, without DNA. The sample data list 90,000 to 100,000 distinct CDR3 sequences. The sequenced sample was naive CXCR3- CD8+ T cells from blood. Subset given: CD45RO-CCR7+CD27+CD95- naive CD8+ T cells lacking CXCR3 (TNR3-). The source is a human donor in good health. Some clones in this sample may be carry-over from other donors' samples.

The chain couples TRBV7-8 to TRBJ1-1. CDR3 size: 15 residues. The germline V gene encodes CDR1 SGHVS and CDR2 FQNEAQ. The CDR3 sequence is CASSLAPRTNTEAFF.

The chain links TRBV28 to TRBJ2-1; no DNA is available, so the TRBD1 call from TCRdb remains unchecked. CDR1 and CDR2 from the germline V gene are MDHEN and SYDVKM. The CDR3 extends over 15 amino acids. The CDR3 here is CASSPEDRRYNEQFF.

The rearrangement joins TRBV6-5 to TRBJ1-5; checking the TCRdb D call of TRBD1 is not possible without DNA. In germline, CDR1 is MNHEY, CDR2 SVGAGI. CDR3 length equals 13 residues. The CDR3 is CAIPRTPTQPQHF.

The chain links TRBV28 to TRBJ2-2; TCRdb's assignment of TRBD1 cannot be checked, as there is no DNA. Germline values: CDR1 MDHEN, CDR2 SYDVKM. The length of the CDR3 is 19 residues. The CDR3 sequence: CASSLSGRGFKLFTGELFF.

This rearrangement joins TRBV5-5 to TRBJ2-7; the D call from TCRdb, TRBD1, cannot be confirmed without DNA. The germline V gene has CDR1 SGHKS and CDR2 YYEKEE (reference sequence). This CDR3 comprises 15 residues. CDR3 region: CASSLSQGSSYEQYF.

V usage is TRBV7-9 and J usage is TRBJ1-6; absent DNA, TCRdb's TRBD1 call cannot be checked. The CDR3 loop spans 15 amino acids. Germline V gene lookup returns CDR1 SEHNR and CDR2 FQNEAQ (reference sequence). This CDR3 is CASSPPGGGNSPLHF.

This CDR3 is CASSELQGGSDTQYF. This chain links TRBV6-2 or TRBV6-3 with TRBJ2-3; the TRBD1 assignment by TCRdb is unverifiable without DNA. CDR3 length: 15 amino acids. Looked up from germline, CDR1 is MNHEY and CDR2 is SVGEGT.